This TCR beta chain was identified during a study of patients and donors after allogeneic stem cell transplantation. From the RT-PCR reads, TCRdb called clonotypes with MiXCR, one entry per CDR3 protein. The table has a few hundred thousand distinct CDR3 sequences, over 30% seen once. CDR1 is LNHDA, CDR2 SQIVND, per germline (reference sequence). With 3 bases removed from V and 7 bases from J, the gap between germline ends came to 9 bases. The CDR3 spans 13 residues. The source of this sequence is a human donor who was either an allogeneic HSCT recipient or a stem cell or donor lymphocyte infusion donor (not recorded which). It is not recorded whose cells these are; they may come from a transplant donor. The chain links TRBV19 to TRBJ2-2; no clear D. The specimen was blood, either unsorted or a sorted T cell fraction (not recorded which). This CDR3 is CASSISRNGELFF. The CDR3 DNA reads TGTGCCAGTAGTATCAGTCGCAACGGGGAGCTGTTTTTT.